Below, 5 T cell receptor beta chains from the same sample are listed, as sequenced in a study of cytomegalovirus exposure and HLA in healthy donors. This PCR relied on a set of 60 Vbeta primers and 13 Jbeta primers. The protocol was immunoSEQ multiplex PCR, while the TCRdb copy is restricted to in-frame clones and leaves out a portion. Of around 130,000 clones detected, about 70% appear once; the ten largest clones hold roughly 2.7%. The sample comprised PBMCs. These receptor sequences come from a woman aged 55-70 years in good health and CMV-seropositive.

CDR3 nucleotide sequence: TGTGCCAGCTCACCGGCCAGGGCTAATCAGCCCCAGCATTTT. Protein product: CASSPARANQPQHF. V is TRBV18 and J is TRBJ1-5; maybe TRBD1 (5 bases). The CDR3 extends over 14 amino acids. V lost 3 bases and J 4 bases, leaving 10 bases between the germline ends. Per germline, CDR1 KGHSH and CDR2 LQKENI. Based on the CDR3 plus reference TRBV18 and TRBJ1-5, the full variable domain is NAGVMQNPRHLVRRRGQEARLRCSPMKGHSHVYWYRQLPEEGLKFMVYLQKENIIDESGMPKERFSAEFPKEGPSILRIQQVVRGDSAAYFCASSPARANQPQHFGDGTRLSIL.

CDR3 DNA sequence: TGTGCCACCAGCAGAGATCAGGGGACAGGGACGCCCCAGCATTTT. It translates to CATSRDQGTGTPQHF. The genes are TRBV15 and TRBJ1-5; 9 positions agree with TRBD1. Germline CDR1 and CDR2: LNHNV and YYDKDF (reference sequence). V lost 0 bases and J lost 9; bases outside the gene matches: 6. The CDR3 sequence is 15 residues long.

This sequence joins TRBV5-6 and TRBJ2-7; 7 bases align to TRBD1. This CDR3 is 15 amino acids long. V gave up 2 bases and J gave up 2 bases; unmatched junction bases: 7. Germline V CDR1 and CDR2: SGHDT, YYEEEE. CDR3 loop: CASSFGTAFTYEQYF. CDR3 DNA sequence: TGTGCCAGCAGCTTTGGGACAGCGTTTACCTACGAGCAGTACTTC. The full variable domain, rest sourced from reference TRBV5-6 and TRBJ2-7, is DAGVTQSPTHLIKTRGQQVTLRCSPKSGHDTVSWYQQALGQGPQFIFQYYEEEERQRGNFPDRFSGHQFPNYSSELNVNALLLGDSALYLCASSFGTAFTYEQYFGPGTRLTVT.

The J gene is TRBJ2-7, the V gene TRBV5-1, with D possibly being TRBD1 (5 bases). V was clipped by 4 bases and J by 6 bases, with 26 bases between them. Germline V gene data show CDR1 as SGHRS and CDR2 as YFSETQ. This CDR3 has 17 residues. CDR3 protein: CASSPQGVRRLETEQYF. CDR3 nucleotide sequence: TGCGCCAGCAGCCCTCAGGGTGTCCGGCGCCTTGAGACCGAGCAGTACTTC.

V and J are TRBV19 and TRBJ1-3; 8 bases agree with TRBD1. The CDR3 has 13 residues. Germline-derived CDR1 and CDR2 are LNHDA and SQIVND (reference sequence). The V gene end was trimmed by 10 bases and the J gene end by 2 bases; junction bases not matched to a gene: 4. DNA of the CDR3: TGTGCCACCTCGGACAGGGCTGGAAACACCATATATTTT. Translating it yields CATSDRAGNTIYF. The full variable domain, rest sourced from reference TRBV19 and TRBJ1-3, is DGGITQSPKYLFRKEGQNVTLSCEQNLNHDAMYWYRQDPGQGLRLIYYSQIVNDFQKGDIAEGYSVSREKKESFPLTVTSAQKNPTAFYLCATSDRAGNTIYFGEGSWLTVV.